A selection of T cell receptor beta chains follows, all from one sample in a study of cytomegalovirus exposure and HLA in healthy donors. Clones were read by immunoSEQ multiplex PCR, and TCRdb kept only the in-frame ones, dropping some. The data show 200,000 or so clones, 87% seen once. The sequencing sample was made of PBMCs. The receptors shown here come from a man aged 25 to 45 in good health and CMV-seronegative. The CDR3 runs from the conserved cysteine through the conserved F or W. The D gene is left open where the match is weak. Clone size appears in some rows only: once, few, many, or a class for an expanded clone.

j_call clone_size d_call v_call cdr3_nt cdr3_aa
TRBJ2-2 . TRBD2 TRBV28 TGTGCCAGCAGTTCCAGGGGGACTAGCCGTACCGGGGAGCTGTTTTTT CASSSRGTSRTGELFF
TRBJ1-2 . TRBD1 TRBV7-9 TGTGCCAGCGGTTACAGGGGCGACTATGGCTACACCTTC CASGYRGDYGYTF
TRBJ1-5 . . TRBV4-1 TGCGCCAGCAGGGGGCGTGGCAATCAGCCCCAGCATTTT CASRGRGNQPQHF
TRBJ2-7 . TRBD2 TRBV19 TGTGCCAGCAGCGGGAATTCCTACGAGCAGTACTTC CASSGNSYEQYF
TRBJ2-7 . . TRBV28 TGTGCCAGCAGTCAACAGGTTCCCTACGAGCAGTACTTC CASSQQVPYEQYF
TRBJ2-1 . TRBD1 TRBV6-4 TGTGCCAGCAGCCCAAGACAGGGAGCGGCGGCCTACAATGAGCAGTTCTTC CASSPRQGAAAYNEQFF
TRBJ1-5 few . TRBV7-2 TGTGCCAGCAGCTTAGTATCCGAGGGGCCCCAGCATTTT CASSLVSEGPQHF
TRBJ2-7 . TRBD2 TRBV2 TGTGCCAGCATTGCCGGGGGGGCGCCCTACGAGCAGTACTTC CASIAGGAPYEQYF
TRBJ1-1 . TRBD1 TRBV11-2 TGTGCCAGCAGCTTCAGGGGGCGCGGGAACACTGAAGCTTTCTTT CASSFRGRGNTEAFF
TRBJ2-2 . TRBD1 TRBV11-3 TGTGCCAGCAGCTTAGAGGCAGGGGGCAGGGCGAGCACCGGGGAGCTGTTTTTT CASSLEAGGRASTGELFF
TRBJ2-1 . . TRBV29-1 TGCAGCGTTGGTACGAGCTCCTACAATGAGCAGTTCTTC CSVGTSSYNEQFF
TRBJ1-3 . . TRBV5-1 TGCGCCAGCAGCCCCACGGGACAATCTGGAAACACCATATATTTT CASSPTGQSGNTIYF
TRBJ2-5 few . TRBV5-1 TGCGCCAGCAGCTTGAACGGACAGACCCAAGAGACCCAGTACTTC CASSLNGQTQETQYF
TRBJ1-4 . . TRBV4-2 TGTGCCAGCAGCCCACGCGTAGGGGCTACTGGTGAAAAACTGTTTTTT CASSPRVGATGEKLFF
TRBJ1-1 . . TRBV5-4 TGTGCCAGCAGCCGGGGGGTAGCTGAAGCTTTCTTT CASSRGVAEAFF
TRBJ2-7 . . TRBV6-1 TGTGCCAGCAGTGAAGTTGGCAGGGTTCTGTACTTC CASSEVGRVLYF
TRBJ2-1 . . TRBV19 TGTGCCAGTAATCCGAGAAGGAGCTCCTACAATGAGCAGTTCTTC CASNPRRSSYNEQFF
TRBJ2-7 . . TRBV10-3 TGTGCCACCAATTCGGGACAAGCCTACGAGCAGTACTTC CATNSGQAYEQYF
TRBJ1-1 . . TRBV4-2 TGTGCCAGCAGCCAAGGACATATGGAAGCTTTCTTT CASSQGHMEAFF
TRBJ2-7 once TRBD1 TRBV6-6 TGTGCCAGCAGTGACACAGGGGGTCGCTACGAGCAGTACTTC CASSDTGGRYEQYF
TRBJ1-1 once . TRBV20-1 TGCAGTGCTAGTTCGGGATCAGGTGCTTTCTTT CSASSGSGAFF
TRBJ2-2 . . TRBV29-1 TGCAGCGTAGCCGACAGGAAAAACACCGGGGAGCTGTTTTTT CSVADRKNTGELFF
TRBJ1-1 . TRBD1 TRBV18 TGTGCCAGCTCACCATCAAAACAGGGGGCAAGTAACACTGAAGCTTTCTTT CASSPSKQGASNTEAFF